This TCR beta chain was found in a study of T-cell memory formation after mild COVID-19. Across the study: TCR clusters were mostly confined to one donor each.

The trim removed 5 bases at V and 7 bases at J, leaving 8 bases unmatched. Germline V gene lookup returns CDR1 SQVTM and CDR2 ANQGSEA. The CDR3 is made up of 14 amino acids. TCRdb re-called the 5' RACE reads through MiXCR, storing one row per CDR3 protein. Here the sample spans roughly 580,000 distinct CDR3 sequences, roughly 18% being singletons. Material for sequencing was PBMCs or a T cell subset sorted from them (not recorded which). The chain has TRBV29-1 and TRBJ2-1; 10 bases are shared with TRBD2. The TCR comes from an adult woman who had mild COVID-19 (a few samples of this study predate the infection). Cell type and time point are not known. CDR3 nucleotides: TGCAGCGTTTTACCGGGACTAGCGACAAATGAGCAGTTCTTC. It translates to CSVLPGLATNEQFF.